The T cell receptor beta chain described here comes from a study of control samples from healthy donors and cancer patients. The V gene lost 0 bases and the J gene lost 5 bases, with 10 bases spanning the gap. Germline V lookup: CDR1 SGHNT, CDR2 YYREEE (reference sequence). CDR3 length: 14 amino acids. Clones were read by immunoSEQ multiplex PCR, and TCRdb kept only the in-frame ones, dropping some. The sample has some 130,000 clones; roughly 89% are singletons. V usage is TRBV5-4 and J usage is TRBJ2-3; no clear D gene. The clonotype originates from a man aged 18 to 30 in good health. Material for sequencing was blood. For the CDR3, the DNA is TGTGCCAGCAGCTTGGCTCTAGAGAGAGATACGCAGTATTTT. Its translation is CASSLALERDTQYF.